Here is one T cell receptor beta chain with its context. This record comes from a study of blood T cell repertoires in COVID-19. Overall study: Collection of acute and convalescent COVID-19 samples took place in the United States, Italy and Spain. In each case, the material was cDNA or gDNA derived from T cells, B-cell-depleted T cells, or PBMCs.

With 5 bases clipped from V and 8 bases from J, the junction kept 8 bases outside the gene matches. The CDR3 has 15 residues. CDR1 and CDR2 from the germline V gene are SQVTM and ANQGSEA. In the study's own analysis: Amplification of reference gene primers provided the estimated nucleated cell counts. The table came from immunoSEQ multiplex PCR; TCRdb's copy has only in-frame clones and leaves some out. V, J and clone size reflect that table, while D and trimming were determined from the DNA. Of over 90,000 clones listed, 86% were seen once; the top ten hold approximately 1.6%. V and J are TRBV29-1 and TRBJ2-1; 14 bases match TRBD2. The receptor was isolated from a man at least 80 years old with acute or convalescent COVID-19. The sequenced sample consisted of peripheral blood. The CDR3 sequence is CSVKTGLAGVYEQFF. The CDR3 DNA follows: TGCAGCGTTAAAACGGGACTAGCGGGAGTCTATGAGCAGTTCTTC.